One sample yielded the 9 T cell receptor beta chains listed below, sequenced in a study of T cell responses to AZD1222 COVID-19 vaccine. Clones were read by immunoSEQ multiplex PCR, and TCRdb kept only the in-frame ones, dropping some. The table shows some 150,000 clones, with 80% to 95% occurring only once. This material consisted of peripheral blood, taken on day 0 of AZD1222 vaccination. Source of these receptors: an adult in good health.

This clone has a single count. This chain uses TRBV28 with TRBJ2-2; TRBD1 matches 7 bases. The CDR3 consists of 15 residues. Germline CDR1 and CDR2: MDHEN and SYDVKM. The trim removed 2 bases at V and 6 bases at J, leaving 6 bases unmatched. The chain's CDR3 is CASSLLGQFSGELFF. CDR3 nucleotides: TGTGCCAGCAGTTTACTGGGACAGTTCTCCGGGGAGCTGTTTTTT. Combining the CDR3 with reference TRBV28 and TRBJ2-2 gives the whole variable domain DVKVTQSSRYLVKRTGEKVFLECVQDMDHENMFWYRQDPGLGLRLIYFSYDVKMKEKGDIPEGYSVSREKKERFSLILESASTNQTSMYLCASSLLGQFSGELFFGEGSRLTVL.

This clone was counted a few times. The CDR3 sequence is CASSDFRGVGGYTF. The CDR3, as DNA: TGTGCCAGCAGTGATTTCAGGGGAGTAGGTGGCTACACCTTC. This chain connects TRBV6-1 to TRBJ1-2, with D possibly matching TRBD1 (6 bases). The CDR3 loop spans 14 amino acids. CDR1 and CDR2 (germline): MNHNS, SASEGT. V lost 3 bases and J 7 bases, leaving 15 bases between the germline ends.

The chain employs TRBV9 and TRBJ2-1; weak D call: TRBD1 (7 bases). The CDR3 loop spans 14 amino acids. Germline assignment: CDR1 SGDLS and CDR2 YYNGEE. The germline V and J ends were trimmed by 6 bases and 9 bases, with 19 bases remaining between them. The CDR3: CASTRDREVGEQFF. DNA for the CDR3: TGTGCCAGCACCAGAGACAGGGAGGTGGGTGAGCAGTTCTTC.

The chain couples TRBV24-1 to TRBJ2-7, with TRBD1 matching over 7 bases. After removal of 0 bases from V and 5 bases from J, the junction contained 3 bases not matched to a gene. The CDR3 spans 14 residues. Germline lookup yields CDR1 KGHDR and CDR2 SFDVKD. The CDR3 DNA follows: TGTGCCACCAGTGATTTGAAGGGGGCGGACGAGCAGTACTTC. The encoded protein is CATSDLKGADEQYF.

The chain has TRBV3-1 (or the pseudogene TRBV3-2) and TRBJ2-5; tentative D call: TRBD1 (5 bases). The V end lost 1 base, the J end lost 7 bases, and 13 bases lay between the germline ends. This CDR3 is 14 amino acids long. Germline CDR1 is LGHDT and CDR2 is YNNKEL (reference sequence). Here the CDR3 reads CASSQGRQLRTQYF. CDR3 coding DNA: TGTGCCAGCAGCCAAGGGAGACAGTTGAGGACCCAGTACTTC.

The rearrangement uses TRBV19 and TRBJ1-1, with D perhaps matching TRBD1 (5 bases). Per germline, CDR1 LNHDA and CDR2 SQIVND (reference sequence). With 7 bases removed from V and 4 bases from J, the gap between germline ends came to 22 bases. The CDR3 consists of 16 residues. The CDR3 is CASITRAGTVATEAFF. The CDR3 coding sequence is TGTGCCAGTATTACTAGGGCCGGGACCGTCGCCACTGAAGCTTTCTTT.

The chain couples TRBV6-5 to TRBJ2-2, with 7 bases lining up with TRBD2. Germline CDR1 reads MNHEY; CDR2 reads SVGAGI. The CDR3 is 14 amino acids. J gave up 4 bases and V 8 bases, and 7 bases lay outside the gene matches. The CDR3 region is CASGRASTTGELFF. The CDR3, as DNA: TGTGCCAGCGGGAGGGCTTCTACCACCGGGGAGCTGTTTTTT.

The V and J genes are TRBV27 and TRBJ1-2; possibly TRBD1 for D (5 bases). Deletions cut 5 bases from V and 0 bases from J, with 19 bases between. CDR1 is MNHEY, CDR2 SMNVEV, per germline (reference sequence). The length of the CDR3 is 17 residues. CDR3 in amino acids: CASSLPRGRWTNYGYTF. The CDR3 coding sequence is TGTGCCAGCAGTCTCCCTAGGGGTAGGTGGACTAACTATGGCTACACCTTC.

This clone came up once. The rearrangement links TRBV11-2 to TRBJ1-6, with 7 nucleotides matching TRBD1. Trimming at V came to 8 bases and at J to 9 bases, leaving 10 bases not matched to a gene. Germline-derived CDR1 and CDR2 are SGHAT and FQNNGV. The CDR3 covers 14 residues. CDR3 bases: TGTGCCAGCGGTATAACAGGGGATGGTTCACCCCTCCACTTT. Translation: CASGITGDGSPLHF.